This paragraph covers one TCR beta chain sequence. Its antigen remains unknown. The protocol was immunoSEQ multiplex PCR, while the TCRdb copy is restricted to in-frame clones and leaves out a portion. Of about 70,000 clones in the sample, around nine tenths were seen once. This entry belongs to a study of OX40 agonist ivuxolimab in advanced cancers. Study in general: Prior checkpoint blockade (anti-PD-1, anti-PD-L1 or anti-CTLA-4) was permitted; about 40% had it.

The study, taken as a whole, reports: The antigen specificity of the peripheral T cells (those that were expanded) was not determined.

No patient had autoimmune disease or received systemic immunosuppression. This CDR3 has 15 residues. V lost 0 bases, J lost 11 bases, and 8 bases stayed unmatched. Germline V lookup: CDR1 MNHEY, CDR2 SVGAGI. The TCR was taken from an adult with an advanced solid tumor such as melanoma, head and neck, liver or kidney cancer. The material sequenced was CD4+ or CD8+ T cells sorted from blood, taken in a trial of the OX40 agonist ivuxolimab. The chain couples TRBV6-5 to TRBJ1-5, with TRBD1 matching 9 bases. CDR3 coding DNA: TGTGCCAGCAGTTACTCGAGGACAGGGGATACGTCCCAGCATTTT. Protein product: CASSYSRTGDTSQHF.